This note documents a single T cell receptor beta chain sequence. There are 11 residues in the CDR3. V lost 5 bases and J lost 4, with 6 bases in between. The germline gives CDR1 MDHEN, CDR2 SYDVKM. This specimen comes from a study of shared clonotypes between healthy human individuals. TCRdb's copy holds only in-frame clones and misses some; the assay was immunoSEQ multiplex PCR. The table lists around 1.1 million clones, roughly 80% of them singletons. V and J are TRBV28 and TRBJ2-7; D unclear. Input material: memory CD4+ T cells from PBMCs. As for subset: CD45RA-negative fraction. The TCR originated in a young man in good health. Some clones in this sample may be carry-over from other donors' samples. The CDR3 sequence is CASSNLYEQYF. CDR3 nucleotide sequence: TGTGCCAGCAGTAACTTATACGAGCAGTACTTC.